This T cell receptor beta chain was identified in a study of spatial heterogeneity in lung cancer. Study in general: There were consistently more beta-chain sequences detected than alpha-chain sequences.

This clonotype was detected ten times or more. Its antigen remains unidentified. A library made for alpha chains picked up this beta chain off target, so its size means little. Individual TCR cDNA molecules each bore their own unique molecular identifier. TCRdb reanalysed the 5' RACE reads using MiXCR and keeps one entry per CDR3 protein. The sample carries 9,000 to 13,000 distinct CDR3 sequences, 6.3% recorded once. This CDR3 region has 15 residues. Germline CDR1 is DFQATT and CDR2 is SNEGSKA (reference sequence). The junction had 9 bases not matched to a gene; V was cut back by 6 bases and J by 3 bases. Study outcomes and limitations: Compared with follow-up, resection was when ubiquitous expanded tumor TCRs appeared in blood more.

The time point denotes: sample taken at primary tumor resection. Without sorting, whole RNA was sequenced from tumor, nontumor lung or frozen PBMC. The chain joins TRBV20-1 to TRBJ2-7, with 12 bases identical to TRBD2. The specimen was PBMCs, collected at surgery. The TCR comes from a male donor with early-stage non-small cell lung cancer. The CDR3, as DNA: TGCAGTGCGGCAACTAGCGGGGGGACCTTCTACGAGCAGTACTTC. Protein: CSAATSGGTFYEQYF.